Listed here are 28 T cell receptor beta chains from one sample, sequenced in a study of blood T cell repertoires in COVID-19. Data came from immunoSEQ multiplex PCR; TCRdb stores just in-frame clones and leaves some out. The data show approximately 110,000 clones, with 70% to 90% seen just once and 4.6% held by the top ten. The sample taken for sequencing was peripheral blood. The origin of the receptors is a woman aged 45-59 years with acute or convalescent COVID-19.

The sample holds a few counts of this clone. The DNA of the CDR3 is TGTGCCAGCAGCCATAGTGGGACAGGGTATAATTCACCCCTCCACTTT. It specifies CASSHSGTGYNSPLHF. The chain carries TRBV11-2 and TRBJ1-6, with 9 bases matching TRBD1. Germline assignment: CDR1 SGHAT and CDR2 FQNNGV. Germline trimming cut 5 bases from V and 4 bases from J; bases unmatched to any gene: 6. This CDR3 contains 16 residues.

The chain couples TRBV6-5 to TRBJ1-1; 7 positions match TRBD1. Germline CDR1 and CDR2: MNHEY and SVGAGI. Trimming cost V 6 bases and J 3 bases; bases outside gene matches: 4. The CDR3 contains 13 residues. The CDR3 loop reads CASSLTGDTEAFF. DNA for the CDR3: TGTGCCAGCAGCCTAACAGGGGACACTGAAGCTTTCTTT.

The chain joins TRBV6-5 to TRBJ2-3; 11 bases line up with TRBD2. Germline V gene sequence: CDR1 MNHEY, CDR2 SVGAGI. The length of the CDR3 is 15 residues. The junction had 6 bases not matched to a gene; V was cut back by 6 bases and J by 4 bases. The CDR3 sequence: CASSLGLAGADTQYF. For the CDR3, the DNA is TGTGCCAGCAGCCTCGGACTAGCGGGTGCAGATACGCAGTATTTT.

This clone occurred a few times. The chain has TRBV7-9 and TRBJ1-2; D not resolved. The CDR3 spans 13 residues. V lost 3 bases to trimming and J lost 5 bases, with 10 bases between them. CDR1 SEHNR and CDR2 FQNEAQ come from the germline V gene (reference sequence). CDR3 region: CASSFSSGYGYTF. The CDR3 nucleotides are TGTGCCAGCAGCTTCTCCTCGGGGTATGGCTACACCTTC.

This clone turned up a few times. V and J are TRBV10-1 and TRBJ2-7, with D perhaps TRBD1 (5 bases). This CDR3 region has 14 residues. With 0 bases removed from V and 7 bases from J, the gap between germline ends came to 13 bases. The germline gives CDR1 WNHNN, CDR2 SYGVQD (reference sequence). The CDR3 here is CASSESAQGKEQYF. The CDR3 DNA follows: TGCGCCAGCAGTGAGTCAGCGCAGGGTAAGGAGCAGTACTTC.

This chain joins TRBV6-5 and TRBJ2-1; 8 nucleotides align to TRBD2. The junction had 7 bases not matched to a gene; V was cut back by 10 bases and J by 2 bases. CDR3 length: 14 residues. The V gene's germline CDR1 is MNHEY and CDR2 SVGAGI. CDR3 sequence (DNA): TGTGCCACCCAGGGAGCGGGAGCCTACAATGAGCAGTTCTTC. Its translation is CATQGAGAYNEQFF.

V and J are TRBV7-9 and TRBJ2-7; 7 bases match TRBD1. CDR1 SEHNR and CDR2 FQNEAQ come from the germline V gene (reference sequence). The V and J ends lost 4 bases and 1 base, in that order; junction bases with no gene match: 4. There are 14 residues in the CDR3. The CDR3 region is CASSSTGASYEQYF. CDR3 DNA sequence: TGTGCCAGCAGCTCCACAGGGGCGTCCTACGAGCAGTACTTC.

The V call is TRBV12-5, the J call TRBJ2-7, with D maybe TRBD2 (6 bases). Germline V gene lookup returns CDR1 LGHNT and CDR2 FRNRAP. The V end lost 2 bases, the J end lost 6 bases, and 11 bases lay between the germline ends. The length of the CDR3 is 13 residues. The CDR3 region has the DNA TGTGCTAGTGGTTTGACGGGGACTCGCGAGCAGTACTTC. Residues: CASGLTGTREQYF. The entire variable domain, with the rest obtained from reference TRBV12-5 and TRBJ2-7, is as follows: DARVTQTPRHKVTEMGQEVTMRCQPILGHNTVFWYRQTMMQGLELLAYFRNRAPLDDSGMPKDRFSAEMPDATLATLKIQPSEPRDSAVYFCASGLTGTREQYFGPGTRLTVT.

J is TRBJ1-2 and V is TRBV9; TRBD1 matches 11 bases. The J segment lost 7 bases and the V segment lost 4 bases, leaving 6 bases of the junction unmatched. This CDR3 spans 14 amino acids. From germline, CDR1 is SGDLS and CDR2 YYNGEE. The CDR3 region has the DNA TGTGCCAGCAGCCGGGACAGGGGGTATGGTGGCTACACCTTC. Its translation is CASSRDRGYGGYTF.

This chain connects TRBV11-1 to TRBJ2-1, with TRBD2 as a possible D gene (7 bases). CDR1 is SGHAT, CDR2 FQDESV, per germline (reference sequence). This CDR3 spans 15 amino acids. The V end was cut by 5 bases, the J end by 8 bases, with 19 bases between. Here the CDR3 DNA reads TGTGCCAGCAGCCGCTTCGGGGGGCAGCTCGATGAGCAGTTCTTC. This gives the protein CASSRFGGQLDEQFF.

The chain employs TRBV18 and TRBJ1-1, with 8 bases matching TRBD1. The CDR3 spans 16 residues. The germline V gene encodes CDR1 KGHSH and CDR2 LQKENI. V was clipped by 3 bases and J by 1 base; unmatched bases: 7. CDR3 DNA: TGTGCCAGCTCACCGGTGCAGGGACAGGAGAACACTGAAGCTTTCTTT. It yields the protein CASSPVQGQENTEAFF.

The chain couples TRBV27 to TRBJ1-2; D may be TRBD1 (5 bases). The CDR3 has 13 amino acids. V was trimmed by 0 bases and J by 8 bases, leaving 10 bases between them. Germline CDR1 is MNHEY and CDR2 is SMNVEV (reference sequence). For the CDR3, the DNA is TGTGCCAGCAGTTTATCTGGGGCGGGGGGCTACACCTTC. As protein: CASSLSGAGGYTF.

The chain couples TRBV7-9 to TRBJ1-5; possible D gene TRBD1, 6 bases. The CDR3 covers 19 residues. Trimming took off 4 bases at V and 1 base at J, with 23 bases between the two ends. CDR1 is SEHNR, CDR2 FQNEAQ, per germline (reference sequence). The CDR3 DNA is TGTGCCAGCAGCTCCGGGGGGGAAGCAGGGGCACTAAGCAATCAGCCCCAGCATTTT. As protein: CASSSGGEAGALSNQPQHF. The full variable domain, completed using reference TRBV7-9 and TRBJ1-5, is DTGVSQNPRHKITKRGQNVTFRCDPISEHNRLYWYRQTLGQGPEFLTYFQNEAQLEKSRLLSDRFSAERPKGSFSTLEIQRTEQGDSAMYLCASSSGGEAGALSNQPQHFGDGTRLSIL.

CDR3 region: CATSDPGATDTQYF. The DNA of the CDR3 is TGTGCCACCAGTGATCCAGGGGCCACAGATACGCAGTATTTT. The chain joins TRBV24-1 to TRBJ2-3; D perhaps matches TRBD1 (6 bases). V lost 3 bases, J lost 2 bases, and 8 bases lay in between. The CDR3 is made up of 14 amino acids. Germline CDR1 is KGHDR and CDR2 is SFDVKD.

This clone has a single count. V usage is TRBV29-1 and J usage is TRBJ2-5; D is perhaps TRBD2 (6 bases). The V gene lost 6 bases and the J gene lost 7 bases, with 12 bases spanning the gap. The CDR3 has 11 residues. Germline-derived CDR1 and CDR2 are SQVTM and ANQGSEA. The DNA of the CDR3 is TGCAGCGTCAGGGACGGGGGGACCCAGTACTTC. Its protein product is CSVRDGGTQYF.

CDR3 in amino acids: CASRPTVLRTNEKLFF. The CDR3 DNA sequence: TGTGCCAGCAGGCCAACAGTGCTCAGAACTAATGAAAAACTGTTTTTT. This chain connects TRBV11-2 to TRBJ1-4; D gene ambiguous. Between the trimmed V and J ends, which lost 6 bases and 1 base, there was a span of 15 bases. The CDR3 runs to 16 residues. Germline V lookup: CDR1 SGHAT, CDR2 FQNNGV.

The genes are TRBV5-8 and TRBJ1-5; D is ambiguous. Trimming removed 0 bases from V and 5 bases from J, with 12 bases in between. The CDR3 is made up of 15 amino acids. CDR1 and CDR2 (germline): SGHTS, YDEGEE. CDR3 nucleotide sequence: TGTGCCAGCAGCTTGGCGGGTGGCGGATATCAGCCCCAGCATTTT. Translated: CASSLAGGGYQPQHF.

The rearrangement links TRBV27 to TRBJ2-7; 9 bases map to TRBD2. The CDR3 length is 15 residues. CDR1 is MNHEY, CDR2 SMNVEV, per germline (reference sequence). The V segment lost 6 bases and the J segment 3 bases; nucleotides outside the gene matches: 9. CDR3 in amino acids: CASSLGLASIYEQYF. The CDR3, as DNA: TGTGCCAGCAGCTTAGGACTAGCGTCTATCTACGAGCAGTACTTC.

The rearrangement uses TRBV6-5 and TRBJ1-1, with D tentatively TRBD1 (5 bases). The length of the CDR3 is 14 residues. V lost 2 bases and J lost 6, with 13 bases in between. The germline V gene has CDR1 MNHEY and CDR2 SVGAGI. The CDR3 region is CASSYRGGIAEAFF. The CDR3 bases are TGTGCCAGCAGTTACAGGGGAGGGATCGCTGAAGCTTTCTTT.

The J gene is TRBJ2-1, the V gene TRBV29-1; no firm D call. Trimming took 4 bases from V and 1 from J, leaving 5 bases between them. CDR1 is SQVTM, CDR2 ANQGSEA, per germline. The CDR3 is made up of 12 amino acids. The CDR3 sequence is CSVVLSYNEQFF. Here the CDR3 DNA reads TGCAGCGTTGTATTATCCTACAATGAGCAGTTCTTC.

The rearrangement uses TRBV5-1 and TRBJ2-1; 14 nucleotides agree with TRBD2. Looked up from germline, CDR1 is SGHRS and CDR2 is YFSETQ. The CDR3 runs to 15 residues. V trimming: 5 bases; J trimming: 9 bases; junction bases outside the gene matches: 7. DNA of the CDR3: TGCGCCAGCAGACTGACTAGCGGGGGGGCCGGTGAGCAGTTCTTC. This encodes CASRLTSGGAGEQFF.

This sequence joins TRBV5-6 and TRBJ1-2; possibly TRBD1 for D (5 bases). The CDR3 covers 14 residues. The V gene's germline CDR1 is SGHDT and CDR2 YYEEEE. V lost 0 bases and J 2 bases, leaving 8 bases between the germline ends. CDR3 in DNA: TGTGCCAGCAGCTTGGGCCAGGGAAACTATGGCTACACCTTC. Translated, it gives CASSLGQGNYGYTF.

V is TRBV11-3 and J is TRBJ1-2; 7 bases match TRBD1. CDR3 length: 15 amino acids. CDR1 is SGHNT, CDR2 YENEEA, per germline. Trimming cost V 4 bases and J 6 bases; bases outside gene matches: 11. The CDR3 spells CASSYRDRDRDGYTF. CDR3 nucleotide sequence: TGTGCCAGCAGCTATCGCGACAGGGATAGGGATGGCTACACCTTC.

The chain joins TRBV7-2 to TRBJ1-4; TRBD1 agrees at 10 bases. Per the germline V gene, CDR1 is SGHTA and CDR2 is FQGNSA. After removal of 4 bases from V and 2 bases from J, the junction contained 7 bases not matched to a gene. The CDR3 is made up of 17 amino acids. CDR3 sequence: CASSSRDRGGTNEKLFF. The DNA for the CDR3 is TGTGCCAGCAGCTCCCGGGACAGGGGCGGCACTAATGAAAAACTGTTTTTT.

CDR3 amino acids: CAIRRDRGNNEQFF. The CDR3 DNA is TGTGCCATCAGGCGGGACAGGGGTAACAATGAGCAGTTCTTC. This sequence joins TRBV10-3 and TRBJ2-1, with 10 bases that match TRBD1. CDR3 length: 14 residues. CDR1 and CDR2 from the germline V gene are ENHRY and SYGVKD. The ends lost 6 bases at V and 5 bases at J; junction bases unmatched: 4.

This clone was recorded a few times. The chain is built from TRBV19 and TRBJ2-5; D not resolved. The ends were cut back, 5 bases at V and 1 base at J, with 17 bases in the middle. Germline-derived CDR1 and CDR2 are LNHDA and SQIVND (reference sequence). The CDR3 runs to 16 residues. CDR3: CASSLALRGSQETQYF. CDR3 nucleotide sequence: TGTGCCAGTAGTCTGGCCCTTCGAGGCAGCCAAGAGACCCAGTACTTC. Using reference TRBV19 and TRBJ2-5 for the parts outside the CDR3, the full variable domain is DGGITQSPKYLFRKEGQNVTLSCEQNLNHDAMYWYRQDPGQGLRLIYYSQIVNDFQKGDIAEGYSVSREKKESFPLTVTSAQKNPTAFYLCASSLALRGSQETQYFGPGTRLLVL.

This clone was observed once. Possible read error: a much larger clone is one base away. The DNA of the CDR3 is TGTGCCACCAGTGATCCTCCGGGACTAACGGGGCGGGAGCAGTTCTTC. This codes for CATSDPPGLTGREQFF. The chain couples TRBV24-1 to TRBJ2-1; 7 bases agree with TRBD2. Trimming at V came to 3 bases and at J to 10 bases, leaving 14 bases not matched to a gene. Germline assignment: CDR1 KGHDR and CDR2 SFDVKD. The CDR3 extends over 16 amino acids.

The chain combines TRBV11-3 with TRBJ2-1; 14 nucleotides line up with TRBD2. The V gene's germline CDR1 is SGHNT and CDR2 YENEEA. The CDR3 has 19 residues. V was pared by 5 bases and J by 2 bases, with 11 bases of the junction left unmatched. The CDR3, as DNA: TGTGCCAGCAGCCAAGCCGGGACTAGCGGGAGCGCCACCTACAATGAGCAGTTCTTC. Protein product: CASSQAGTSGSATYNEQFF.